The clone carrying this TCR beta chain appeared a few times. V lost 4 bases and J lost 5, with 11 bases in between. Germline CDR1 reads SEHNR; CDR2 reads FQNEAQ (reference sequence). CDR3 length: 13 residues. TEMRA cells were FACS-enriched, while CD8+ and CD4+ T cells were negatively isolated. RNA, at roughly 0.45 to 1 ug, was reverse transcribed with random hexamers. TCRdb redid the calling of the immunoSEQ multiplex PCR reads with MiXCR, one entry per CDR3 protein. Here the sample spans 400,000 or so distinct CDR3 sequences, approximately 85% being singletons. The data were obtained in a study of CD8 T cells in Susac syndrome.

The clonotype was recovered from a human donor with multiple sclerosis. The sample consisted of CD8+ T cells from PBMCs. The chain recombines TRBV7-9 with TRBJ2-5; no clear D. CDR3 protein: CASSSALGETQYF. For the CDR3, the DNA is TGTGCCAGCAGCTCTGCCCTGGGGGAGACCCAGTACTTC.